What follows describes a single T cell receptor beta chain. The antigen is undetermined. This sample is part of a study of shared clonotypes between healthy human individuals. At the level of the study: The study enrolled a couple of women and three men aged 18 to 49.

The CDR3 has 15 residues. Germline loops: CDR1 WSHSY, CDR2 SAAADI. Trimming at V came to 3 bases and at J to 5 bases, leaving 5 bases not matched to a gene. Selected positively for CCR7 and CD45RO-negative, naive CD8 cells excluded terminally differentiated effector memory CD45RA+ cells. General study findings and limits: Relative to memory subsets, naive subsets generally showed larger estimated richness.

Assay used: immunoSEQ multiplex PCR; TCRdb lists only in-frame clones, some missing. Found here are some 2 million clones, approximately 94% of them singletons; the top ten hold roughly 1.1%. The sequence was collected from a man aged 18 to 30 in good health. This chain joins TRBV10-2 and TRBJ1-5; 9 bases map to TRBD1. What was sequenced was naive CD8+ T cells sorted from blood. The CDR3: CASSEGGTGHQPQHF. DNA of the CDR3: TGCGCCAGCAGTGAAGGAGGGACAGGGCATCAGCCCCAGCATTTT.